Listed here are 7 T cell receptor beta chains from one sample, sequenced in a study of early T cells in non-severe SARS-CoV-2 infection. Using its own MiXCR run on the 5' RACE reads, TCRdb lists one record per CDR3 protein. The sample lists about 100,000 distinct CDR3 sequences; about an eighth were seen once. Sequencing was carried out using whole blood. The receptors derive from an adult who was a healthcare worker with PCR-confirmed SARS-CoV-2 infection or an uninfected control (not recorded which).

This clonotype has a handful of counts. This chain links TRBV11-2 with TRBJ2-2; TRBD2 might be the D (6 bases). Between the trimmed V and J ends, which lost 5 bases and 0 bases, there was a span of 10 bases. The CDR3 is 15 residues long. Germline lookup yields CDR1 SGHAT and CDR2 FQNNGV. The CDR3 reads CASSPRGSNTGELFF. In DNA form, the CDR3 reads TGTGCCAGCAGCCCCCGGGGGTCGAACACCGGGGAGCTGTTTTTT.

This clonotype was seen at least ten times. The chain is built from TRBV29-1 and TRBJ1-1; D is uncertain. CDR1 is SQVTM and CDR2 is ANQGSEA in the germline V gene. Deletions cut 2 bases from V and 4 bases from J, with 11 bases between. The CDR3 spans 13 residues. This CDR3 is CSVERGFLTEAFF. The CDR3 DNA reads TGCAGCGTTGAACGGGGATTTCTCACTGAAGCTTTCTTT.

The table lists this clonotype with a few counts. The J gene is TRBJ1-1, the V gene TRBV29-1; D not certain. The CDR3 consists of 14 residues. The V and J ends lost 4 bases and 4 bases respectively, with 16 bases between them. Germline V gene lookup returns CDR1 SQVTM and CDR2 ANQGSEA. In nucleotides, the CDR3 is TGCAGCGTTGTGTTGAGAGGGAAGGGCACTGAAGCTTTCTTT. This gives the protein CSVVLRGKGTEAFF. Looking up the rest from reference TRBV29-1 and TRBJ1-1 gives the full variable domain: SAVISQKPSRDICQRGTSLTIQCQVDSQVTMMFWYRQQPGQSLTLIATANQGSEATYESGFVIDKFPISRPNLTFSTLTVSNMSPEDSSIYLCSVVLRGKGTEAFFGQGTRLTVV.

In its sample, this clonotype was seen many times. This chain uses TRBV7-9 with TRBJ2-2; 12 positions match TRBD2. This CDR3 contains 15 residues. Germline loops: CDR1 SEHNR, CDR2 FQNEAQ (reference sequence). Losses at the gene ends were 5 bases for V and 8 bases for J; bases not matched to a gene: 6. The CDR3: CASSHGLAGSGELFF. CDR3 DNA sequence: TGTGCCAGCAGCCACGGACTAGCGGGATCAGGGGAGCTGTTTTTT.

This clonotype has a handful of counts. The chain uses TRBV28 and TRBJ2-7; 7 bases map to TRBD1. This CDR3 has 14 amino acids. Germline V gene data show CDR1 as MDHEN and CDR2 as SYDVKM. The trim removed 6 bases at V and 7 bases at J, leaving 12 bases unmatched. In DNA form, the CDR3 reads TGTGCCAGCAGCTCAGACAGGGAAGGGTGGGAGCAGTACTTC. Amino acid sequence: CASSSDREGWEQYF.

This chain connects TRBV7-2 to TRBJ2-7; 8 bases match TRBD1. Germline assignment: CDR1 SGHTA and CDR2 FQGNSA. V dropped 2 bases and J dropped 2; count of bases not matched to a gene: 5. The CDR3 is 15 residues long. CDR3 in DNA: TGTGCCAGCAGCTTAAACAGGGGGAGCCCCTACGAGCAGTACTTC. Encoded protein: CASSLNRGSPYEQYF. The full variable domain, rest sourced from reference TRBV7-2 and TRBJ2-7, is GAGVSQSPSNKVTEKGKDVELRCDPISGHTALYWYRQSLGQGLEFLIYFQGNSAPDKSGLPSDRFSAERTGGSVSTLTIQRTQQEDSAVYLCASSLNRGSPYEQYFGPGTRLTVT.

This clonotype came up many times. Germline and junction disagree at one end, which may indicate a read error. The CDR3 spells CASSLGALQAQNIQYF. The CDR3 DNA reads as TGCGCCAGCAGCTTGGGGGCCCTACAAGCCCAAAACATTCAGTACTTC. The chain couples TRBV5-1 to TRBJ2-4; no reliable D call. Germline CDR1 and CDR2: SGHRS and YFSETQ. This CDR3 has 16 amino acids.